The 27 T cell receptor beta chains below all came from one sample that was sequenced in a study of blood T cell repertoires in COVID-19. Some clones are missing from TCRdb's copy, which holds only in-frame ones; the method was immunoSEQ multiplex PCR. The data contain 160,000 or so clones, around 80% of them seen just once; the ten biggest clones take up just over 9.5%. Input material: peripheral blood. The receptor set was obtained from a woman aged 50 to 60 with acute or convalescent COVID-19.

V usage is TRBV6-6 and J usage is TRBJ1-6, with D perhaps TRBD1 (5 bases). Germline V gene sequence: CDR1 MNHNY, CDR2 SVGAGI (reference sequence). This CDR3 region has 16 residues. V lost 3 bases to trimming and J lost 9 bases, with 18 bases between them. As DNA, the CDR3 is TGTGCCAGCAGTTATGGACCCCCGGGGGTCGCTTCACCCCTCCACTTT. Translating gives CASSYGPPGVASPLHF.

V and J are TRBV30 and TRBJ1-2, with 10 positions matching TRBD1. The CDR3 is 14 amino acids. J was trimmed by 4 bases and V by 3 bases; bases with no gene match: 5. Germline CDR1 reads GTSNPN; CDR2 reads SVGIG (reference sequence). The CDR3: CAWRPTGGGYGYTF. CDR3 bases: TGTGCCTGGAGGCCGACAGGGGGCGGCTATGGCTACACCTTC.

In DNA, the CDR3 is TGTGCCAGCAGCTCTTATGGTGGGGGAGGGACCCAGTACTTC. Amino acids: CASSSYGGGGTQYF. The V call is TRBV7-2, the J call TRBJ2-5, with TRBD2 as a possible D gene (6 bases). Trimming shortened V by 4 bases and J by 7 bases, and 16 bases separated the two germline ends. CDR3 size: 14 residues. Germline V gene sequence: CDR1 SGHTA, CDR2 FQGNSA.

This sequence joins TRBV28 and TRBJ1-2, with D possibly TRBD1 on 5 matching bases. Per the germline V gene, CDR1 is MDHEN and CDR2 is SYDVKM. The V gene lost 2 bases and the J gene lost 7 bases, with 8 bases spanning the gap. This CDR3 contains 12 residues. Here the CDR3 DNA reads TGTGCCAGCAGTTTACGACAGCCTGGCTACACCTTC. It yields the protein CASSLRQPGYTF.

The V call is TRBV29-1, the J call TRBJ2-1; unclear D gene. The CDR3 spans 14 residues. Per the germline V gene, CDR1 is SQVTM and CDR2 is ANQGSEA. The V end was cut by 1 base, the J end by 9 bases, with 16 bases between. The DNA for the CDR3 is TGCAGCGTTGAAGGAACTCAGAGCGCCCGTGAGCAGTTCTTC. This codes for CSVEGTQSAREQFF.

CDR3: CASSLEGGGISGNTIYF. The CDR3 coding sequence is TGTGCCAGCAGCCTCGAAGGGGGGGGTATCTCTGGAAACACCATATATTTT. The chain combines TRBV7-9 with TRBJ1-3; TRBD1 is a possible D gene (6 bases). CDR3 length equals 17 residues. From germline, CDR1 is SEHNR and CDR2 FQNEAQ (reference sequence). V dropped 5 bases and J dropped 0 bases, with 17 bases sitting between them.

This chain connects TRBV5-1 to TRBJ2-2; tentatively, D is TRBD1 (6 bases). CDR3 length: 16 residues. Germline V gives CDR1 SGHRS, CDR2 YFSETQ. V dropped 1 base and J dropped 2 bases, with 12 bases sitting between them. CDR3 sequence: CASSLRTVTNTGELFF. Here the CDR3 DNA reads TGCGCCAGCAGCTTGCGGACAGTCACTAACACCGGGGAGCTGTTTTTT. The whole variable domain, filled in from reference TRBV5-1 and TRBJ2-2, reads KAGVTQTPRYLIKTRGQQVTLSCSPISGHRSVSWYQQTPGQGLQFLFEYFSETQRNKGNFPGRFSGRQFSNSRSEMNVSTLELGDSALYLCASSLRTVTNTGELFFGEGSRLTVL.

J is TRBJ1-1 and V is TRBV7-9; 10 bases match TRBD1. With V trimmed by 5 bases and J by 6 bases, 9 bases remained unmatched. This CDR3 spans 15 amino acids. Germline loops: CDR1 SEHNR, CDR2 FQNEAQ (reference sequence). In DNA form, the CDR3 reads TGTGCCAGCAGCCCTCCTGACAGGGGGCTGTCTGAAGCTTTCTTT. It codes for CASSPPDRGLSEAFF. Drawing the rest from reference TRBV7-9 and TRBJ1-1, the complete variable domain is DTGVSQNPRHKITKRGQNVTFRCDPISEHNRLYWYRQTLGQGPEFLTYFQNEAQLEKSRLLSDRFSAERPKGSFSTLEIQRTEQGDSAMYLCASSPPDRGLSEAFFGQGTRLTVV.

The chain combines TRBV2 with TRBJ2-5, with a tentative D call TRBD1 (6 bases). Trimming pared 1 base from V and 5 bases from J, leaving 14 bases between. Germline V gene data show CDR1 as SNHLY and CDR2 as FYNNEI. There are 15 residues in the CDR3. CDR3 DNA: TGTGCCAGCAGTGAAGTTGGGGGCAGGGTGGAGACCCAGTACTTC. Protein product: CASSEVGGRVETQYF.

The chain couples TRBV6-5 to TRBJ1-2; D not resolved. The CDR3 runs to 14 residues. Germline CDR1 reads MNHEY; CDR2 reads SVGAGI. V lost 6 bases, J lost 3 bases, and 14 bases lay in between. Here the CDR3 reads CASRPPGGDYGYTF. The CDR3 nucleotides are TGTGCCAGCAGGCCCCCCGGAGGAGACTATGGCTACACCTTC.

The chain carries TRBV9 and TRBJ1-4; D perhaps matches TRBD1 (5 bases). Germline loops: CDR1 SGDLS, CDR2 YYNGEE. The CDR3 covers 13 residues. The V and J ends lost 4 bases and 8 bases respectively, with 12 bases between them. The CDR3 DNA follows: TGTGCCAGCAGCCCAGGGTGGGCAGAAAAACTGTTTTTT. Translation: CASSPGWAEKLFF.

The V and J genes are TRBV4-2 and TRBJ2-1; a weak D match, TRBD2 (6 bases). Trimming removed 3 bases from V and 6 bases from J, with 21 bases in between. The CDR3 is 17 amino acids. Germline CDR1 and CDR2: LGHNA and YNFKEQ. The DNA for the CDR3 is TGTGCCAGCAGCCAGGAAAGCCAACTAGCCTTTGGCAATGAGCAGTTCTTC. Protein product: CASSQESQLAFGNEQFF.

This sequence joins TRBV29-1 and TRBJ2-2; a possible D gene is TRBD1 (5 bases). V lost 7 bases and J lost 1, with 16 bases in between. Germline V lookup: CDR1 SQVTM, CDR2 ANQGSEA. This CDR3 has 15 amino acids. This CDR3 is CSAILRQQNTGELFF. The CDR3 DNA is TGCAGCGCAATCCTAAGACAGCAGAACACCGGGGAGCTGTTTTTT.

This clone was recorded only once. For the CDR3, the DNA is TGTGCCAGCAGTGAAATTTCACAGGGGGCGCTGTTCCCTACCGAGCAGTACTTC. Translated, it gives CASSEISQGALFPTEQYF. J is TRBJ2-7 and V is TRBV6-1; TRBD1 agrees at 9 bases. The CDR3 consists of 18 residues. CDR1 is MNHNS and CDR2 is SASEGT in the germline V gene. V lost 2 bases, J lost 6 bases, and 17 bases stayed unmatched.

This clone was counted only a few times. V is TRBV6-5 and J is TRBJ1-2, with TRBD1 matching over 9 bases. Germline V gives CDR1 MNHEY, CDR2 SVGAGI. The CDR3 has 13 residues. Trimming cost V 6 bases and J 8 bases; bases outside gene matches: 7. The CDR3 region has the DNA TGTGCCAGCAGAAGCGGACAGGGGAGCGGCTACACCTTC. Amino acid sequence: CASRSGQGSGYTF.

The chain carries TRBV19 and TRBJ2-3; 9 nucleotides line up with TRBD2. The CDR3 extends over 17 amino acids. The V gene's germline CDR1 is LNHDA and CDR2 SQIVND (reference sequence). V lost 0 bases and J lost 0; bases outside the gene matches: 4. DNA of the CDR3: TGTGCCAGTAGTATAGATCATCTAGCGGGAAGCACAGATACGCAGTATTTT. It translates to CASSIDHLAGSTDTQYF.

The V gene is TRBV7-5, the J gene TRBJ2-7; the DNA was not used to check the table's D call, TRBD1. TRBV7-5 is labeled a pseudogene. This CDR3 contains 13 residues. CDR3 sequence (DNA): TGTGCCAGACCAAACAGGAGACCCTACGAGCAGTACTTC. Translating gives CARPNRRPYEQYF.

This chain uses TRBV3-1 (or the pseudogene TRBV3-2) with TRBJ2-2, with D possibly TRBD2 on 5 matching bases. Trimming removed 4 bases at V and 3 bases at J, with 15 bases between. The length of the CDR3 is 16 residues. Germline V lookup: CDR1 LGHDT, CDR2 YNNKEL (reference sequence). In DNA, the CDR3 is TGTGCCAGCAGCCCACGGGGAAAACTTTACACCGGGGAGCTGTTTTTT. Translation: CASSPRGKLYTGELFF.

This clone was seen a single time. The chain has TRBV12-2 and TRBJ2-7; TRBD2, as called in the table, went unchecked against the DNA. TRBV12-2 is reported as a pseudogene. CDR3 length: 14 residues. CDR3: CASRGRDLRDEQYF. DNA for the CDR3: TGTGCAAGTCGCGGAAGGGACTTAAGGGACGAGCAGTACTTC.

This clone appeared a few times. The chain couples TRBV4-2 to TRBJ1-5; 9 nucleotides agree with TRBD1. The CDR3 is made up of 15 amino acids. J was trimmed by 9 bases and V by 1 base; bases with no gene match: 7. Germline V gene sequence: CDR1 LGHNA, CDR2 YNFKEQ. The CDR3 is CASSQVGQGFMPQHF. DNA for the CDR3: TGTGCCAGCAGCCAAGTCGGACAGGGGTTTATGCCCCAGCATTTT.

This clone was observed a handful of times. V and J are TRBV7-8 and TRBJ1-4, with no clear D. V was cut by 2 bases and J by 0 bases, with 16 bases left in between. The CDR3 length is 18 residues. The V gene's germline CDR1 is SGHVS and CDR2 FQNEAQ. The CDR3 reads CASSLWARMVSTNEKLFF. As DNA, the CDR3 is TGTGCCAGCAGCTTATGGGCTCGGATGGTTTCAACTAATGAAAAACTGTTTTTT.

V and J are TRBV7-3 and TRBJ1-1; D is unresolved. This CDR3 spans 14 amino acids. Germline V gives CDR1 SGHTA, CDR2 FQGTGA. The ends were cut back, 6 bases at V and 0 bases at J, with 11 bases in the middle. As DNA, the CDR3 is TGTGCCAGCAGTCTAGCGGGAGTGAACACTGAAGCTTTCTTT. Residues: CASSLAGVNTEAFF. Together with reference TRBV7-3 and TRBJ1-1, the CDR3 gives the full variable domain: GAGVSQTPSNKVTEKGKYVELRCDPISGHTALYWYRQSLGQGPEFLIYFQGTGAADDSGLPNDRFFAVRPEGSVSTLKIQRTERGDSAVYLCASSLAGVNTEAFFGQGTRLTVV.

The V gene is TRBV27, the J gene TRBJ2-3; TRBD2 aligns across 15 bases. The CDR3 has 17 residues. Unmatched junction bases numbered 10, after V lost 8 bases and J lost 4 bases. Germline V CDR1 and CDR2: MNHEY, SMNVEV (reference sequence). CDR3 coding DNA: TGTGCCAGCCGAGAGGGGACTAGCGGGAGGCAAGCAGATACGCAGTATTTT. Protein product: CASREGTSGRQADTQYF.

The CDR3 region is CASSVSWANEQYF. The CDR3 DNA is TGTGCCAGCAGTGTTAGTTGGGCGAACGAGCAGTACTTC. The chain combines TRBV27 with TRBJ2-7; D remains unclear. Trimming stripped 5 bases from V and 5 bases from J, with 13 bases between. The CDR3 is 13 residues long. Germline V gene data show CDR1 as MNHEY and CDR2 as SMNVEV (reference sequence).

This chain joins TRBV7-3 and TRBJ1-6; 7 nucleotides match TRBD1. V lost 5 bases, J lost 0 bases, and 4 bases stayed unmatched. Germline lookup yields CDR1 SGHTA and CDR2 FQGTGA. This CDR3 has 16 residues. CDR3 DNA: TGTGCCAGCAGCGAGACAGGGAACTCCTATAATTCACCCCTCCACTTT. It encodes CASSETGNSYNSPLHF.

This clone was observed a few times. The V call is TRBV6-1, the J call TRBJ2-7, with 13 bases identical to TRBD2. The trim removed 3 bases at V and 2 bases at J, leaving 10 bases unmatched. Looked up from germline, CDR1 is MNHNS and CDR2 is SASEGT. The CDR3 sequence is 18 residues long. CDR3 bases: TGTGCCAGCAGTGACGAAGGAGGACTAGCGGGAGTCCCCTACGAGCAGTACTTC. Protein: CASSDEGGLAGVPYEQYF.

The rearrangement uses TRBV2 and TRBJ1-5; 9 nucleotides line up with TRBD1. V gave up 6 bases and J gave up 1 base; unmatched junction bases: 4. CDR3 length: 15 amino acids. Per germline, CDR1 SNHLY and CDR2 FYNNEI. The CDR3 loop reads CASRTGTGSNQPQHF. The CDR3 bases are TGTGCCAGCAGAACCGGGACAGGGAGCAATCAGCCCCAGCATTTT.